This T cell receptor (beta chain) was sequenced during a study of cytomegalovirus exposure and HLA in healthy donors. Whole-study results and caveats: CMV antigen specificity was confirmed in vitro for a few CMV-associated chains. One later analysis reportedly identified an Asian-associated ancestry cluster that showed fewer N-insertions than the 666-donor mean.

The junction had 9 bases not matched to a gene; V was cut back by 5 bases and J by 3 bases. The CDR3 length is 16 residues. In germline, CDR1 is SGHTA, CDR2 FQGNSA. As to this clone: What it binds is unknown.

The PCR used 60 Vbeta and 13 Jbeta primers. Only in-frame clones appear in the TCRdb table, and some are missing; sequencing was by immunoSEQ multiplex PCR. The table lists 120,000 to 150,000 clones, 73% of them singletons. The receptor's source is a human donor in good health. The sequenced sample was PBMCs. The gene calls are TRBV7-2 and TRBJ2-2; 7 positions match TRBD2. CDR3 sequence (DNA): TGTGCCAGCAGCCCCGAAGCGGGGTGGGACACCGGGGAGCTGTTTTTT. Translation gives CASSPEAGWDTGELFF. The entire variable domain, with the rest obtained from reference TRBV7-2 and TRBJ2-2, is as follows: GAGVSQSPSNKVTEKGKDVELRCDPISGHTALYWYRQSLGQGLEFLIYFQGNSAPDKSGLPSDRFSAERTGGSVSTLTIQRTQQEDSAVYLCASSPEAGWDTGELFFGEGSRLTVL.